These 25 T cell receptor beta chains were all obtained from the same sample, sequenced in a study of blood T cell repertoires in COVID-19. Profiled with immunoSEQ multiplex PCR; TCRdb holds only in-frame clones, not every one. The profile shows fewer than 300,000 clones, over 70% of them singletons. Sample: peripheral blood. The receptor source for this set is an elderly man with acute or convalescent COVID-19.

The chain links TRBV29-1 to TRBJ1-4, with TRBD1 matching over 7 bases. The CDR3 sequence is 14 residues long. V lost 6 bases to trimming and J lost 5 bases; unmatched junction nucleotides: 9. Germline lookup yields CDR1 SQVTM and CDR2 ANQGSEA. CDR3 residues: CSVETGTANEKLFF. As DNA, the CDR3 is TGCAGCGTCGAAACCGGGACAGCAAATGAAAAACTGTTTTTT.

The chain employs TRBV6-4 and TRBJ1-2; no reliable D call. Trimming stripped 2 bases from V and 4 bases from J, with 8 bases between. Germline V gene sequence: CDR1 MRHNA, CDR2 SNTAGT. CDR3 length: 13 residues. CDR3 region: CASSDGPVYGYTF. CDR3 in DNA: TGTGCCAGCAGTGACGGGCCGGTCTATGGCTACACCTTC.

V and J are TRBV5-4 and TRBJ2-1; TRBD1 matches at 11 bases. CDR1 SGHNT and CDR2 YYREEE come from the germline V gene (reference sequence). This CDR3 region has 14 residues. V shed 4 bases, J shed 7 bases, and the junction held 4 bases outside the gene matches. The CDR3 spells CASSTGTGGNEQFF. The CDR3 bases are TGTGCCAGCAGCACCGGGACAGGGGGAAATGAGCAGTTCTTC.

This clone was seen more than once but under ten times. The chain joins TRBV5-5 to TRBJ2-5, with 15 bases fitting TRBD2. The CDR3 extends over 16 amino acids. J gave up 2 bases and V 6 bases, and 5 bases lay outside the gene matches. Germline CDR1 is SGHKS and CDR2 is YYEKEE (reference sequence). Here the CDR3 reads CASNPGTSGGQETQYF. As DNA, the CDR3 is TGTGCCAGCAATCCGGGGACTAGCGGGGGGCAAGAGACCCAGTACTTC.

The CDR3 bases are TGTGCCAGCAGGGGACAGAGCTCCTACAATGAGCAGTTCTTC. Translation: CASRGQSSYNEQFF. The chain combines TRBV28 with TRBJ2-1, with 7 positions matching TRBD1. V shed 6 bases, J shed 0 bases, and the junction held 2 bases outside the gene matches. CDR3 length: 14 amino acids. Germline values: CDR1 MDHEN, CDR2 SYDVKM. Combining the CDR3 with reference TRBV28 and TRBJ2-1 gives the whole variable domain DVKVTQSSRYLVKRTGEKVFLECVQDMDHENMFWYRQDPGLGLRLIYFSYDVKMKEKGDIPEGYSVSREKKERFSLILESASTNQTSMYLCASRGQSSYNEQFFGPGTRLTVL.

Concerning this clone itself: The same CDR3 arises from other DNA sequences in this sample as well. The chain employs TRBV7-2 and TRBJ2-1; tentative D call: TRBD2 (5 bases). The V end lost 1 base, the J end lost 6 bases, and 7 bases lay between the germline ends. Germline assignment: CDR1 SGHTA and CDR2 FQGNSA. CDR3 length: 13 amino acids. The CDR3 loop reads CASSLVGGNEQFF. CDR3 nucleotides: TGTGCCAGCAGCTTAGTTGGAGGCAATGAGCAGTTCTTC. Full variable domain (missing parts from reference TRBV7-2 and TRBJ2-1): GAGVSQSPSNKVTEKGKDVELRCDPISGHTALYWYRQSLGQGLEFLIYFQGNSAPDKSGLPSDRFSAERTGGSVSTLTIQRTQQEDSAVYLCASSLVGGNEQFFGPGTRLTVL.

Only one count was recorded for this clone. The chain is built from TRBV6-5 and TRBJ1-1; 8 nucleotides match TRBD1. The CDR3 spans 15 residues. V lost 7 bases to trimming and J lost 4 bases; unmatched junction nucleotides: 11. Germline assignment: CDR1 MNHEY and CDR2 SVGAGI. CDR3: CASTRLIDRGTEAFF. In DNA, the CDR3 is TGTGCCAGCACCCGCCTTATTGACAGGGGCACTGAAGCTTTCTTT.

The CDR3 reads CASSLSGTGLNTEAFF. The CDR3, as DNA: TGTGCCAGCAGCTTATCCGGGACAGGCTTGAACACTGAAGCTTTCTTT. The chain carries TRBV7-9 and TRBJ1-1; TRBD1 aligns across 8 bases. The CDR3 sequence is 16 residues long. Per germline, CDR1 SEHNR and CDR2 FQNEAQ (reference sequence). The trim removed 2 bases at V and 0 bases at J, leaving 5 bases unmatched.

This chain links TRBV30 with TRBJ2-1; D is unclear. Trimming took 1 base from V and 5 from J, leaving 9 bases between them. Germline CDR1 is GTSNPN and CDR2 is SVGIG (reference sequence). This CDR3 is 13 amino acids long. DNA of the CDR3: TGTGCCTGGAGTGGGGCAGGCGACAATGAGCAGTTCTTC. The encoded protein is CAWSGAGDNEQFF.

V usage is TRBV10-3 and J usage is TRBJ1-1; D is unresolved. Germline V gene sequence: CDR1 ENHRY, CDR2 SYGVKD. The CDR3 runs to 13 residues. V was trimmed by 5 bases and J by 1 base, leaving 8 bases between them. The CDR3 protein is CAISSAANTEAFF. DNA of the CDR3: TGTGCCATCAGTTCAGCGGCGAACACTGAAGCTTTCTTT.

The chain uses TRBV7-2 and TRBJ1-1, with D possibly TRBD1 on 6 matching bases. V dropped 5 bases and J dropped 1 base, with 14 bases sitting between them. CDR1 is SGHTA and CDR2 is FQGNSA in the germline V gene. This CDR3 comprises 15 residues. DNA of the CDR3: TGTGCCAGCAGCCAGACAGGACAGCCGAACACTGAAGCTTTCTTT. The encoded protein is CASSQTGQPNTEAFF.

This rearrangement joins TRBV14 to TRBJ1-1, with D hard to call. Per the germline V gene, CDR1 is SGHDN and CDR2 is FVKESK. The CDR3 totals 13 residues. V dropped 2 bases and J dropped 0 bases, with 4 bases sitting between them. CDR3 in DNA: TGTGCCAGCAGCCAATTTATGAACACTGAAGCTTTCTTT. It codes for CASSQFMNTEAFF.

This chain links TRBV30 with TRBJ1-2; unclear D gene. V was shortened by 0 bases and J by 2 bases, with 10 bases between the two germline ends. In germline, CDR1 is GTSNPN, CDR2 SVGIG (reference sequence). This CDR3 region has 14 residues. CDR3 DNA: TGTGCCTGGAGTGTACCGAGGAACAACTATGGCTACACCTTC. Protein product: CAWSVPRNNYGYTF.

Here the CDR3 reads CATPRLEQYF. As DNA, the CDR3 is TGTGCCACCCCTCGTCTCGAGCAGTACTTC. The chain has TRBV24-1 and TRBJ2-7; unclear D gene. CDR1 KGHDR and CDR2 SFDVKD come from the germline V gene. Deletions cut 9 bases from V and 6 bases from J, with 8 bases between. The CDR3 is made up of 10 amino acids.

The chain carries TRBV11-3 and TRBJ2-1; tentative D call: TRBD1 (5 bases). Trimming removed 5 bases at V and 8 bases at J, with 13 bases between. The CDR3 length is 13 residues. Germline V gives CDR1 SGHNT, CDR2 YENEEA. CDR3 sequence: CASSSQGHDEQFF. CDR3 bases: TGTGCCAGCAGCAGTCAGGGCCACGATGAGCAGTTCTTC.

As DNA, the CDR3 is TGTGCCAGCAGCGCCCAAGGAGCGACTAGCGTAAATAAAGAGACCCAGTACTTC. Translating gives CASSAQGATSVNKETQYF. The V call is TRBV7-9, the J call TRBJ2-5; 8 nucleotides line up with TRBD2. V was clipped by 5 bases and J by 3 bases; unmatched bases: 17. The CDR3 has 18 residues. Looked up from germline, CDR1 is SEHNR and CDR2 is FQNEAQ (reference sequence).

The genes are TRBV5-4 and TRBJ2-3, with TRBD2 matching over 16 bases. J gave up 7 bases and V 4 bases, and 6 bases lay outside the gene matches. The germline gives CDR1 SGHNT, CDR2 YYREEE (reference sequence). This CDR3 comprises 16 residues. This CDR3 is CASSMGLAGGGNTQYF. CDR3 nucleotide sequence: TGTGCCAGCAGCATGGGACTAGCGGGAGGGGGAAATACGCAGTATTTT.

The CDR3 region is CASSLVSSYNSPLHF. DNA for the CDR3: TGCGCCAGCAGCTTGGTTAGCTCCTATAATTCACCCCTCCACTTT. The genes are TRBV5-1 and TRBJ1-6; D is unclear. In germline, CDR1 is SGHRS, CDR2 YFSETQ. The CDR3 runs to 15 residues. V lost 0 bases and J lost 0, with 4 bases in between.

CDR3 loop: CASSINGGDTEAFF. CDR3 bases: TGTGCCAGTAGTATAAACGGCGGTGACACTGAAGCTTTCTTT. The rearrangement joins TRBV19 to TRBJ1-1; no firm D call. V was trimmed by 2 bases and J by 3 bases, leaving 10 bases between them. The CDR3 spans 14 residues. From germline, CDR1 is LNHDA and CDR2 SQIVND (reference sequence).

As regards this clone: Within the sample, other DNA sequences also encode this same CDR3. CDR3 in DNA: TGTGCCAGCAGGGGACAGGGTAACAATCAGCCCCAGCATTTT. Encoded protein: CASRGQGNNQPQHF. The chain joins TRBV6-5 to TRBJ1-5; 9 bases map to TRBD1. Unmatched junction bases numbered 3, after V lost 6 bases and J lost 3 bases. Germline V gene lookup returns CDR1 MNHEY and CDR2 SVGAGI. This CDR3 comprises 14 residues.

This chain uses TRBV21-1 with TRBJ2-7; the DNA was not compared with TRBD2, the D call given in the table. TRBV21-1 corresponds to a pseudogene. The length of the CDR3 is 14 residues. The CDR3 spells CASVSSGHGYEQYF. Here the CDR3 DNA reads TGTGCCAGCGTCTCTAGCGGCCACGGCTACGAGCAGTACTTC.

The chain couples TRBV5-1 to TRBJ1-6, with a possible D match to TRBD1 (6 bases). The CDR3 runs 16 residues. The ends were cut back, 6 bases at V and 9 bases at J, with 22 bases in the middle. The germline V gene encodes CDR1 SGHRS and CDR2 YFSETQ. The CDR3 sequence: CASTWGVRGVGSPLHF. CDR3 nucleotides: TGCGCCAGCACCTGGGGCGTCAGGGGAGTTGGTTCACCCCTCCACTTT.

The chain combines TRBV24-1 with TRBJ2-1, with D uncertain. Germline lookup yields CDR1 KGHDR and CDR2 SFDVKD. The CDR3 sequence is 16 residues long. V gave up 5 bases and J gave up 0 bases, with 13 bases separating them. The CDR3 nucleotides are TGTGCCACCAGTGGGGCCCCGCTTGGCTCCTACAATGAGCAGTTCTTC. Its translation is CATSGAPLGSYNEQFF.

The CDR3 coding sequence is TGTGCCACCAGCGGTACGGGCTACGAGCAGTACTTC. Its protein is CATSGTGYEQYF. The chain employs TRBV15 and TRBJ2-7; D is undetermined. V was clipped by 5 bases and J by 3 bases, with 8 bases between them. CDR1 is LNHNV, CDR2 YYDKDF, per germline (reference sequence). CDR3 length: 12 residues.

Here the CDR3 reads CAWKGSVTEAFF. In DNA, the CDR3 is TGTGCCTGGAAAGGGAGTGTCACTGAAGCTTTCTTT. This chain connects TRBV30 to TRBJ1-1; no firm D call. The germline gives CDR1 GTSNPN, CDR2 SVGIG (reference sequence). Trimming removed 4 bases from V and 4 bases from J, with 10 bases in between. The CDR3 has 12 amino acids. The whole variable domain, remainder taken from reference TRBV30 and TRBJ1-1, is SQTIHQWPATLVQPVGSPLSLECTVEGTSNPNLYWYRQAAGRGLQLLFYSVGIGQISSEVPQNLSASRPQDRQFILSSKKLLLSDSGFYLCAWKGSVTEAFFGQGTRLTVV.